The source of this T cell receptor beta chain is a study of T cells after yellow fever vaccination. Overall study: Any fraction with a low cell number was prepared using SMART-Seq v4 Ultra Low Input.

Notes on the study in general: Peak timing came faster in the weaker secondary response, day 5 versus 15.

One entry per CDR3 protein, called by TCRdb with MiXCR from the 5' RACE reads. The sample has hundreds of thousands of distinct CDR3 sequences, about 7.8% seen once; the top ten hold approximately 16%. This clonotype was observed a few times. As yet, its antigen is unknown. Germline V gene lookup returns CDR1 DFQATT and CDR2 SNEGSKA (reference sequence). Trimming pared 4 bases from V and 9 bases from J, leaving 19 bases between. The CDR3 runs to 14 residues. The sequence was collected from a man aged 18 to 30 who received the YFV17D yellow fever vaccine. V and J are TRBV20-1 and TRBJ2-1; no definite D call. The sequencing here drew on PBMCs, taken approximately 47 days after the first yellow fever vaccination. CDR3 sequence reads: CSATAGPGFGEQFF. The CDR3, as DNA: TGCAGTGCTACGGCCGGTCCTGGTTTCGGTGAGCAGTTCTTC.